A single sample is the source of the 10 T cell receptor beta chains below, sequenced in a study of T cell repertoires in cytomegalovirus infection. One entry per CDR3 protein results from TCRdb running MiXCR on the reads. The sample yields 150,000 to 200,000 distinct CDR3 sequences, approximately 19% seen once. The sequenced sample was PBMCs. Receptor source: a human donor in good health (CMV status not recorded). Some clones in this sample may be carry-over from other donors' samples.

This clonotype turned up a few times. CDR3 nucleotides: TGCAGTGCTAGTATGGGACGGGACTATGGCTACACCTTC. This codes for CSASMGRDYGYTF. The rearrangement joins TRBV20-1 to TRBJ1-2; a possible D gene is TRBD1 (5 bases). The CDR3 has 13 amino acids. V was trimmed by 3 bases and J by 3 bases, leaving 11 bases between them. Germline V lookup: CDR1 DFQATT, CDR2 SNEGSKA (reference sequence).

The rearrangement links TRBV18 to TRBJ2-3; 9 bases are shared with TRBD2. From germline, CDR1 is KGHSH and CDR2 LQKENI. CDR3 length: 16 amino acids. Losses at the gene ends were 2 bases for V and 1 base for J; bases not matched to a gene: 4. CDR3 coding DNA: TGTGCCAGCTCACCATCTAGCGGGATACGCACAGATACGCAGTATTTT. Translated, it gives CASSPSSGIRTDTQYF.

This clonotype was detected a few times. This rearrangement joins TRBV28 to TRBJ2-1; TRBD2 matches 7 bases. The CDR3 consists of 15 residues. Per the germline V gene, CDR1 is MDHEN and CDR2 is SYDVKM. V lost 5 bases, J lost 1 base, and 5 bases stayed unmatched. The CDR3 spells CASSLSGPSYNEQFF. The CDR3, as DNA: TGTGCCAGCAGTCTTAGCGGGCCGTCCTACAATGAGCAGTTCTTC.

CDR3 coding DNA: TGTGCCAGCAGCCAGAGTGGGGGGGCAAGCTATGGCTACACCTTC. The encoded protein is CASSQSGGASYGYTF. The V and J genes are TRBV5-4 and TRBJ1-2; possible D gene TRBD1, 6 bases. V lost 4 bases to trimming and J lost 4 bases, with 17 bases between them. This CDR3 spans 15 amino acids. Germline loops: CDR1 SGHNT, CDR2 YYREEE (reference sequence).

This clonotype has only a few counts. This chain's CDR3 is CASSHARQGQETQYF. Written as DNA, the CDR3 is TGTGCCAGCAGCCATGCGCGACAGGGCCAAGAGACCCAGTACTTC. The chain couples TRBV3-1 to TRBJ2-5, with 7 bases aligning to TRBD1. The CDR3 sequence is 15 residues long. V was clipped by 3 bases and J by 1 base; unmatched bases: 5. Per the germline V gene, CDR1 is LGHDT and CDR2 is YNNKEL (reference sequence).

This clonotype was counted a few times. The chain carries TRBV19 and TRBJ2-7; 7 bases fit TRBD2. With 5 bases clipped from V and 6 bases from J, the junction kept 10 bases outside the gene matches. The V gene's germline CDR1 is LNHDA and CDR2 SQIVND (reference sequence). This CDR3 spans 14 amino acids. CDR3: CASSLRLAIGEQYF. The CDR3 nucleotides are TGTGCCAGTAGTCTACGACTAGCTATAGGCGAGCAGTACTTC.

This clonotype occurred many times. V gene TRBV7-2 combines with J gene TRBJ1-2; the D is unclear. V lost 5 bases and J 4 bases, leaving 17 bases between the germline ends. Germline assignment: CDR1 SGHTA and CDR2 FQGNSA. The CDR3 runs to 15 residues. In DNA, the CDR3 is TGTGCCAGCAGCCTATACCCAAGGGCCTCCTATGGCTACACCTTC. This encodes CASSLYPRASYGYTF.

The CDR3 DNA reads TGTGCCAGCAGCTTGGATAACAGGGGGCGATACTATGGCTACACCTTC. It encodes CASSLDNRGRYYGYTF. This chain joins TRBV7-9 and TRBJ1-2; TRBD1 aligns across 9 bases. Looked up from germline, CDR1 is SEHNR and CDR2 is FQNEAQ (reference sequence). The CDR3 has 16 residues. V shed 3 bases and J 3 bases; nucleotides not matched to a gene: 8.

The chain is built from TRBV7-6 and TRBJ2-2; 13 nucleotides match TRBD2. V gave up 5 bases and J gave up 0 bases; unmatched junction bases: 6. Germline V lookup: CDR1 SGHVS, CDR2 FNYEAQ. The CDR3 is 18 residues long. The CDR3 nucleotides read TGTGCCAGCAGCCGTCGGACTAGCGGGAGAGCGAACACCGGGGAGCTGTTTTTT. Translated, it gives CASSRRTSGRANTGELFF.

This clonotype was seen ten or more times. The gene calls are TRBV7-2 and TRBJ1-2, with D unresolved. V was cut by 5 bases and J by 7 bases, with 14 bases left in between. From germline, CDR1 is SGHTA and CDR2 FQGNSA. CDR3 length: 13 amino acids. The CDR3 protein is CASSPTAFRGYTF. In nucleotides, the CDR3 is TGTGCCAGCAGCCCAACCGCTTTTCGTGGCTACACCTTC.